The 24 T cell receptor beta chains in this list originate from one sample, sequenced in a study of T cells after yellow fever vaccination. TCRdb called the 5' RACE reads again in MiXCR, with one record for every CDR3 protein. The data contain approximately 160,000 distinct CDR3 sequences, about a tenth of them singletons. Material: CD8+ T cells sorted from PBMCs, obtained 45 days after the yellow fever booster vaccination. The receptor source for this set is a man between 18 and 35 years old who received the YFV17D yellow fever vaccine.

The chain's CDR3 is CATSRRGDTEAFF. The CDR3 region has the DNA TGTGCCACCAGCAGACGTGGGGACACTGAAGCTTTCTTT. The gene calls are TRBV15 and TRBJ1-1; D is ambiguous. V lost 2 bases and J 3 bases, leaving 7 bases between the germline ends. This CDR3 is 13 amino acids long. The V gene's germline CDR1 is LNHNV and CDR2 YYDKDF (reference sequence).

The CDR3 nucleotides are TGTGCCAGCGCCCGCGGGAGTACCAAAAACATTCAGTACTTC. It translates to CASARGSTKNIQYF. This chain uses TRBV6-2 or TRBV6-3 with TRBJ2-4; 7 positions match TRBD2. CDR1 and CDR2 (germline): MNHEY, SVGEGT. The CDR3 runs 14 residues. The V gene end was trimmed by 8 bases and the J gene end by 2 bases; junction bases not matched to a gene: 6.

This clonotype was found many times. The V gene is TRBV7-9, the J gene TRBJ2-5; D is tentatively TRBD1 or TRBD2 (5 bases each). Trimming left V 4 bases short and J 6 bases short, with 18 bases between. The germline gives CDR1 SEHNR, CDR2 FQNEAQ (reference sequence). This CDR3 region has 15 residues. CDR3 amino acids: CASSSTGTPAKTQYF. The CDR3 DNA sequence: TGTGCCAGCAGCTCCACCGGGACCCCAGCGAAGACCCAGTACTTC.

This rearrangement joins TRBV7-9 to TRBJ2-3, with D unclear. CDR1 and CDR2 (germline): SEHNR, FQNEAQ (reference sequence). Trimming took off 2 bases at V and 4 bases at J, with 7 bases between the two ends. The CDR3 has 13 residues. The chain's CDR3 is CASSLLVSDTQYF. The CDR3 nucleotides are TGTGCCAGCAGCTTACTAGTTTCAGATACGCAGTATTTT.

This chain connects TRBV29-1 to TRBJ2-6; the D is unclear. This CDR3 has 14 residues. Trimming shortened V by 3 bases and J by 0 bases, and 6 bases separated the two germline ends. The germline gives CDR1 SQVTM, CDR2 ANQGSEA. The CDR3: CSVDASSGANVLTF. As DNA, the CDR3 is TGCAGCGTTGACGCTAGCTCTGGGGCCAACGTCCTGACTTTC.

The chain links TRBV19 to TRBJ1-2; TRBD1 matches 7 bases. The CDR3 is 14 residues long. Germline V gives CDR1 LNHDA, CDR2 SQIVND (reference sequence). V lost 8 bases to trimming and J lost 7 bases; unmatched junction nucleotides: 13. The CDR3 DNA reads TGTGCCAGTTCCCTCAGTATAACAGGGGTTGGCTACACCTTC. Encoded protein: CASSLSITGVGYTF.

The genes are TRBV6-2 or TRBV6-3 and TRBJ2-1; 7 bases are shared with TRBD1. This CDR3 is 16 amino acids long. The germline gives CDR1 MNHEY, CDR2 SVGEGT. Trimming at V came to 2 bases and at J to 7 bases, leaving 11 bases not matched to a gene. CDR3 nucleotides: TGTGCCAGCAGTTACACCCGCAGGGGGAGCTTAAATGAGCAGTTCTTC. This sequence encodes CASSYTRRGSLNEQFF.

This clonotype has only a few counts. The V and J genes are TRBV29-1 and TRBJ2-1; no firm D call. The CDR3 extends over 12 amino acids. The V end was cut by 4 bases, the J end by 6 bases, with 10 bases between. Germline CDR1 is SQVTM and CDR2 is ANQGSEA. The CDR3 DNA follows: TGCAGCGTTGTTCCCCAGCCCAATGAGCAGTTCTTC. Translating gives CSVVPQPNEQFF.

This clonotype has a handful of counts. This chain uses TRBV25-1 with TRBJ1-1; no definite D call. Trimming removed 1 base from V and 4 bases from J, with 16 bases in between. CDR1 MGHDK and CDR2 SYGVNS come from the germline V gene. The CDR3 covers 16 residues. The CDR3 region has the DNA TGTGCCAGCAGTGAATCGGGCCAGGCAAGAGGCACTGAAGCTTTCTTT. Amino acids: CASSESGQARGTEAFF.

This chain joins TRBV20-1 and TRBJ1-4; TRBD1 might be the D (5 bases). There are 13 residues in the CDR3. V was cut by 6 bases and J by 0 bases, with 8 bases left in between. The V gene's germline CDR1 is DFQATT and CDR2 SNEGSKA (reference sequence). The CDR3 here is CSAKQATNEKLFF. The CDR3 bases are TGCAGTGCCAAACAGGCAACTAATGAAAAACTGTTTTTT.

A few counts support this clonotype. The rearrangement joins TRBV30 to TRBJ2-1; possibly TRBD1 or TRBD2 for D (6 bases each). This CDR3 is built from 14 residues. Germline-derived CDR1 and CDR2 are GTSNPN and SVGIG (reference sequence). The V gene lost 2 bases and the J gene lost 7 bases, with 15 bases spanning the gap. The CDR3, as DNA: TGTGCCTGGAGTAAGGGGGGAGTCTGGAATGAGCAGTTCTTC. Residues: CAWSKGGVWNEQFF. The entire variable domain, with the rest obtained from reference TRBV30 and TRBJ2-1, is as follows: SQTIHQWPATLVQPVGSPLSLECTVEGTSNPNLYWYRQAAGRGLQLLFYSVGIGQISSEVPQNLSASRPQDRQFILSSKKLLLSDSGFYLCAWSKGGVWNEQFFGPGTRLTVL.

V is TRBV5-1 and J is TRBJ2-3; TRBD1 aligns across 7 bases. This CDR3 is 15 amino acids long. Germline V gives CDR1 SGHRS, CDR2 YFSETQ. After removal of 2 bases from V and 7 bases from J, the junction contained 10 bases not matched to a gene. CDR3 amino acids: CASSLGQAVHHTQYF. The CDR3 nucleotides are TGCGCCAGCAGCTTAGGACAGGCAGTACACCATACGCAGTATTTT.

The chain combines TRBV7-9 with TRBJ2-3; D is unclear. Per the germline V gene, CDR1 is SEHNR and CDR2 is FQNEAQ (reference sequence). This CDR3 is built from 16 residues. The V and J ends lost 5 bases and 0 bases respectively, with 15 bases between them. CDR3 nucleotide sequence: TGTGCCAGCAGCCCCTCGACTGGTATTAGCACAGATACGCAGTATTTT. Its translation is CASSPSTGISTDTQYF.

J is TRBJ2-6 and V is TRBV5-1, with D perhaps matching TRBD1 (6 bases). From germline, CDR1 is SGHRS and CDR2 YFSETQ. V was shortened by 1 base and J by 0 bases, with 14 bases between the two germline ends. The CDR3 has 18 amino acids. For the CDR3, the DNA is TGCGCCAGCAGCTTGTATCTGACAGGAGGCTCTGGGGCCAACGTCCTGACTTTC. This sequence encodes CASSLYLTGGSGANVLTF.

This chain connects TRBV6-2 or TRBV6-3 to TRBJ1-1; D is undetermined. Germline values: CDR1 MNHEY, CDR2 SVGEGT. The CDR3 covers 16 residues. V shed 4 bases and J shed 5 bases, with 20 bases lying between them. CDR3 nucleotide sequence: TGTGCCAGCAGTTTCTCGACGGCACTTATAGGGACTGAAGCTTTCTTT. Translating it yields CASSFSTALIGTEAFF.

This clonotype was seen a few times. V and J are TRBV7-8 and TRBJ1-2; no reliable D call. Per the germline V gene, CDR1 is SGHVS and CDR2 is FQNEAQ. The CDR3 has 15 residues. With 0 bases removed from V and 7 bases from J, the gap between germline ends came to 15 bases. Here the CDR3 reads CASSLAAGPGGGYTF. The CDR3 DNA is TGTGCCAGCAGCTTAGCAGCAGGCCCCGGAGGTGGCTACACCTTC.

This clonotype was recorded a few times. The chain uses TRBV6-2 or TRBV6-3 and TRBJ2-5; D may be TRBD1 or TRBD2 (5 bases each). The ends were cut back, 0 bases at V and 1 base at J, with 12 bases in the middle. This CDR3 spans 16 amino acids. Germline V gene sequence: CDR1 MNHEY, CDR2 SVGEGT. The CDR3 sequence is CASSYSTKDSQETQYF. CDR3 nucleotides: TGTGCCAGCAGTTACTCGACTAAAGACAGCCAAGAGACCCAGTACTTC.

The chain couples TRBV6-5 to TRBJ1-6; D remains unclear. Germline values: CDR1 MNHEY, CDR2 SVGAGI. CDR3 length: 15 amino acids. The V gene lost 6 bases and the J gene lost 8 bases, with 17 bases spanning the gap. The CDR3 DNA sequence: TGTGCCAGCAGCCCAGGAGTCGGGCGCTATTCACCCCTCCACTTT. Translating it yields CASSPGVGRYSPLHF.

The chain uses TRBV24-1 and TRBJ2-5; the match to TRBD1 covers 7 bases. CDR1 is KGHDR and CDR2 is SFDVKD in the germline V gene. CDR3 length: 13 residues. J gave up 5 bases and V 6 bases, and 5 bases lay outside the gene matches. In DNA, the CDR3 is TGTGCCACCAGTCGGAGACAGGGTGAGACCCAGTACTTC. Protein: CATSRRQGETQYF.

The sample holds a few counts of this clonotype. The rearrangement joins TRBV4-2 to TRBJ1-1; D gene uncertain. Looked up from germline, CDR1 is LGHNA and CDR2 is YNFKEQ. Trimming shortened V by 6 bases and J by 3 bases, and 11 bases separated the two germline ends. The CDR3 extends over 13 amino acids. CDR3 in amino acids: CASRHLDDTEAFF. For the CDR3, the DNA is TGTGCCAGCAGACACCTGGACGACACTGAAGCTTTCTTT.

The CDR3 is CASSRAAWETQYF. The CDR3 DNA follows: TGTGCCAGCAGTAGGGCCGCCTGGGAGACCCAGTACTTC. This chain uses TRBV6-5 with TRBJ2-5; D remains ambiguous. CDR3 size: 13 residues. The germline V and J ends were trimmed by 5 bases and 5 bases, with 12 bases remaining between them. Germline assignment: CDR1 MNHEY and CDR2 SVGAGI.

Points on this clonotype: At one end the junction does not follow the germline gene, possibly because of a read error. This chain connects TRBV6-2 or TRBV6-3 to TRBJ1-2; 8 bases line up with TRBD1. Germline V lookup: CDR1 MNHEY, CDR2 SVGEGT. The CDR3 is made up of 14 amino acids. For the CDR3, the DNA is TGTGCCAGCAGCTACTCAGGGGGCCTGGAAGGCTACACCTTC. This translates into CASSYSGGLEGYTF.

This chain joins TRBV4-1 and TRBJ1-1, with 8 bases matching TRBD1. The CDR3 length is 13 residues. Germline loops: CDR1 MGHRA, CDR2 YSYEKL. Trimming cost V 4 bases and J 8 bases; bases outside gene matches: 6. The CDR3: CASSREDRGEAFF. In DNA form, the CDR3 reads TGCGCCAGCAGCCGGGAAGACAGGGGCGAAGCTTTCTTT.

The chain couples TRBV5-5 to TRBJ2-3; 8 nucleotides line up with TRBD2. Per germline, CDR1 SGHKS and CDR2 YYEKEE (reference sequence). V shed 0 bases and J 2 bases; nucleotides not matched to a gene: 2. The CDR3 sequence is 15 residues long. The CDR3 loop reads CASSLGLAFTDTQYF. The CDR3 nucleotides are TGTGCCAGCAGCTTGGGACTAGCGTTCACAGATACGCAGTATTTT.